This T cell receptor (beta chain) was captured by sequencing in a study of blood T cell repertoires in COVID-19. Looking at the study overall: The United States, Italy and Spain supplied acute and convalescent COVID-19 samples. Sources were T cells, B-cell-depleted T cells, or PBMCs; the material itself was cDNA or gDNA.

In the study's own analysis: Quantification of nucleated cells was approximated via reference gene primer amplification. Sequenced by immunoSEQ multiplex PCR; TCRdb stores in-frame clones only, minus some. For V, J and clone size, that table is used; D and trimming come from the DNA. This sample has about 76,000 clones, with under 95% found just once. CDR1 and CDR2 (germline): LGHDT, YNNKEL (reference sequence). V lost 0 bases and J lost 2, with 12 bases in between. This CDR3 comprises 16 residues. The chain recombines TRBV3-1 (or the pseudogene TRBV3-2) with TRBJ2-3; no clear D. The receptor was isolated from a human donor in a cohort sampled during active COVID-19. Source material: peripheral blood. CDR3 nucleotide sequence: TGTGCCAGCAGCCAAGAGATGGCGGTTTACACAGATACGCAGTATTTT. Translated: CASSQEMAVYTDTQYF.